This passage covers 16 T cell receptor beta chains from one sample sequenced in a study of blood T cells in healthy people across ages. A sample-barcoded 5' primer and a J-beta primer mix were used in a second PCR of roughly 6 to 11 cycles. MiXCR, applied by TCRdb to the 5' RACE reads, yields one record per CDR3 protein. The profile shows around 900,000 distinct CDR3 sequences, around 54% of them singletons. The source material was blood. The receptors originated from a woman aged 55-69 years in good health.

The V call is TRBV7-2, the J call TRBJ2-5; 11 bases map to TRBD2. The V gene end was trimmed by 4 bases and the J gene end by 5 bases; junction bases not matched to a gene: 6. The CDR3 loop spans 15 amino acids. Germline V CDR1 and CDR2: SGHTA, FQGNSA. DNA for the CDR3: TGTGCCAGCAGCTACACTAGCGGGAGTAGGGAGACCCAGTACTTC. Its protein product is CASSYTSGSRETQYF.

This clonotype has at least ten counts. The chain uses TRBV29-1 and TRBJ2-1, with D possibly being TRBD1 or TRBD2 (5 bases each). The CDR3 runs 14 residues. V lost 5 bases and J lost 5, with 16 bases in between. CDR1 is SQVTM, CDR2 ANQGSEA, per germline. The CDR3 DNA follows: TGCAGCGTTAAACCCAACCGGGACCACAATGAGCAGTTCTTC. Amino acid sequence: CSVKPNRDHNEQFF.

This sequence joins TRBV12-3 or TRBV12-4 and TRBJ1-2; D unresolved. Trimming removed 6 bases at V and 8 bases at J, with 16 bases between. The CDR3 is 13 amino acids. CDR3 sequence: CASRATGNWGYTF. DNA for the CDR3: TGTGCCAGCAGGGCCACGGGGAACTGGGGCTACACCTTC.

The chain is built from TRBV5-8 and TRBJ2-4; D might be TRBD1 (6 bases). The tail of the sequence fits TRBJ2-7 better, so the J call may be wrong. CDR3 length equals 14 residues. Germline lookup yields CDR1 SGHTS and CDR2 YDEGEE. The CDR3 loop reads CASSVRGRTYEQYF. DNA for the CDR3: TGTGCCAGCAGCGTCAGGGGCCGAACCTACGAGCAGTACTTC.

This clonotype was counted at least ten times. V and J are TRBV2 and TRBJ2-7; 7 bases are shared with TRBD2. The ends lost 8 bases at V and 3 bases at J; junction bases unmatched: 4. CDR3 length: 12 amino acids. CDR1 and CDR2 from the germline V gene are SNHLY and FYNNEI. The CDR3 sequence: CASGGTNYEQYF. CDR3 DNA: TGTGCCAGCGGTGGGACTAACTACGAGCAGTACTTC.

The V and J genes are TRBV29-1 and TRBJ2-5; 7 bases align to TRBD2. Germline CDR1 and CDR2: SQVTM and ANQGSEA. CDR3 length equals 13 residues. V gave up 7 bases and J gave up 5 bases; unmatched junction bases: 10. CDR3 sequence: CSALDWRGETQYF. CDR3 bases: TGCAGCGCCCTGGACTGGCGGGGGGAGACCCAGTACTTC.

As concerns this clonotype: This could be a read error, since a much larger clone is one nucleotide away. The chain is built from TRBV12-3 or TRBV12-4 and TRBJ2-7; perhaps TRBD2 as D (6 bases). This CDR3 is built from 16 residues. The ends were cut back, 4 bases at V and 2 bases at J, with 18 bases in the middle. CDR3 DNA: TGTGCCAGCAGTTCCCTCCTAGTGGGAGGCCCCTACGAGCAGTACTTC. This sequence encodes CASSSLLVGGPYEQYF.

The gene calls are TRBV14 and TRBJ2-3; D unclear. The CDR3 is made up of 17 amino acids. Germline CDR1 is SGHDN and CDR2 is FVKESK. V was shortened by 4 bases and J by 0 bases, with 17 bases between the two germline ends. CDR3 in amino acids: CASSPVGRVFSTDTQYF. As DNA, the CDR3 is TGTGCCAGCAGCCCCGTTGGAAGGGTTTTTAGCACAGATACGCAGTATTTT.

CDR3 sequence (DNA): TGTGCCACCAGTGATTTGGGCATGCCGGGACAGGGGGCGAAGGATACGCAGTATTTT. Residues: CATSDLGMPGQGAKDTQYF. The rearrangement joins TRBV24-1 to TRBJ2-3, with 12 bases that match TRBD1. V gave up 0 bases and J gave up 6 bases; unmatched junction bases: 12. Looked up from germline, CDR1 is KGHDR and CDR2 is SFDVKD. This CDR3 region has 19 residues.

The J gene is TRBJ2-3, the V gene TRBV15; no reliable D call. Trimming left V 0 bases short and J 14 bases short, with 9 bases between. This CDR3 spans 11 amino acids. Per the germline V gene, CDR1 is LNHNV and CDR2 is YYDKDF (reference sequence). CDR3 sequence reads: CATSRDLDLYF. CDR3 in DNA: TGTGCCACCAGCAGAGATCTGGACCTGTATTTT.

V usage is TRBV7-2 and J usage is TRBJ1-2; 7 nucleotides agree with TRBD1. The CDR3 is made up of 15 amino acids. Germline V CDR1 and CDR2: SGHTA, FQGNSA. V dropped 5 bases and J dropped 7; count of bases not matched to a gene: 13. The DNA of the CDR3 is TGTGCCAGCAGCGGTACCGGGACAGTTCTTCCTGGCTACACCTTC. Translating it yields CASSGTGTVLPGYTF.

This clonotype was seen more than once but under ten times. The chain recombines TRBV7-2 with TRBJ2-5; no firm D call. V was cut by 3 bases and J by 5 bases, with 10 bases left in between. The CDR3 consists of 13 residues. CDR1 SGHTA and CDR2 FQGNSA come from the germline V gene. The CDR3 DNA reads as TGTGCCAGCAGCTTCGAAATCGGGGAGACCCAGTACTTC. Translation gives CASSFEIGETQYF. Filled out from reference TRBV7-2 and TRBJ2-5, the complete variable domain reads GAGVSQSPSNKVTEKGKDVELRCDPISGHTALYWYRQSLGQGLEFLIYFQGNSAPDKSGLPSDRFSAERTGGSVSTLTIQRTQQEDSAVYLCASSFEIGETQYFGPGTRLLVL.

The chain is built from TRBV5-6 and TRBJ2-7, with TRBD1 identical over 9 bases. The CDR3 loop spans 17 amino acids. Germline-derived CDR1 and CDR2 are SGHDT and YYEEEE. The trim removed 1 base at V and 1 base at J, leaving 9 bases unmatched. In nucleotides, the CDR3 is TGTGCCAGCAGCTTGTCTCCCGGACAGGGGTTTTCCTACGAGCAGTACTTC. As protein: CASSLSPGQGFSYEQYF.

This chain uses TRBV3-1 with TRBJ2-1; 10 nucleotides agree with TRBD2. Germline assignment: CDR1 LGHDT and CDR2 YNNKEL (reference sequence). V was clipped by 5 bases and J by 15 bases; unmatched bases: 7. This CDR3 has 12 residues. CDR3 sequence reads: CASSVRLAGLFF. The CDR3 bases are TGTGCCAGCAGCGTCAGACTAGCGGGTCTGTTCTTC.

The CDR3 sequence is CASSYSRVAGALAYEQYF. CDR3 sequence (DNA): TGTGCCAGCAGTTACTCAAGGGTAGCGGGAGCACTAGCCTACGAGCAGTACTTC. The gene calls are TRBV6-2 or TRBV6-3 and TRBJ2-7; 9 nucleotides agree with TRBD2. The germline gives CDR1 MNHEY, CDR2 SVGEGT. This CDR3 region has 18 residues. The V segment lost 0 bases and the J segment 2 bases; nucleotides outside the gene matches: 11.

This clonotype has only a few counts. The chain links TRBV6-6 to TRBJ2-1; 10 bases agree with TRBD1. The V segment lost 6 bases and the J segment 2 bases; nucleotides outside the gene matches: 4. The CDR3 runs to 15 residues. The germline CDR1 and CDR2 sequences are MNHNY and SVGAGI (reference sequence). DNA for the CDR3: TGTGCCAGCAGGACCGGGACAGGGGCCTACAATGAGCAGTTCTTC. It is translated as CASRTGTGAYNEQFF.